A single sample is the source of the 7 T cell receptor beta chains below, sequenced in a study of CD8 T cells in ankylosing spondylitis. Findings and caveats of the study: One TCR beta motif, made up of roughly eight highly homologous variants, appeared characteristic of ankylosing spondylitis blood.

These TCRs' antigens remain unknown. A single record per CDR3 protein comes from TCRdb applying MiXCR to the 5' RACE reads. Of more than 600,000 distinct CDR3 sequences in the sample, under 20% were seen once. Sequencing input: blood, either unsorted or a sorted T cell fraction (not recorded which). Receptor source: a male donor with ankylosing spondylitis.

J is TRBJ2-1 and V is TRBV12-3 or TRBV12-4, with D perhaps TRBD1 (5 bases). With 6 bases removed from V and 4 bases from J, the gap between germline ends came to 10 bases. The CDR3 length is 13 residues. The CDR3 DNA reads TGTGCCAGCAGCCCACGACAGTACAATGAGCAGTTCTTC. It specifies CASSPRQYNEQFF.

This clonotype was found a few times. The chain couples TRBV12-3 or TRBV12-4 to TRBJ2-6; 7 bases are shared with TRBD2. This CDR3 is 16 amino acids long. The V gene end was trimmed by 5 bases and the J gene end by 0 bases; junction bases not matched to a gene: 4. The CDR3 protein is CASSRTSLSGANVLTF. The CDR3 DNA reads TGTGCCAGCAGTCGGACTAGTCTCTCTGGGGCCAACGTCCTGACTTTC.

This clonotype was observed a handful of times. The CDR3 protein is CASSSTGLVSPLHF. The CDR3 coding sequence is TGTGCCAGCAGTTCCACGGGACTGGTCTCGCCCCTCCACTTT. The V and J genes are TRBV6-5 and TRBJ1-6; D perhaps matches TRBD1 (5 bases). V was shortened by 4 bases and J by 13 bases, with 17 bases between the two germline ends. Germline V gives CDR1 MNHEY, CDR2 SVGAGI. The CDR3 is 14 residues long.

The genes are TRBV15 and TRBJ2-7; 9 bases map to TRBD1. The CDR3 runs 16 residues. The germline gives CDR1 LNHNV, CDR2 YYDKDF (reference sequence). With 3 bases clipped from V and 0 bases from J, the junction kept 6 bases outside the gene matches. The CDR3 DNA sequence: TGTGCCACCAGCAGGGACAGGGGCGATAGCTCCTACGAGCAGTACTTC. Residues: CATSRDRGDSSYEQYF.

This clonotype was recorded a few times. The genes are TRBV15 and TRBJ1-1, with D perhaps TRBD1 (6 bases). Trimming removed 9 bases at V and 0 bases at J, with 14 bases between. The CDR3 has 14 amino acids. Germline V lookup: CDR1 LNHNV, CDR2 YYDKDF (reference sequence). For the CDR3, the DNA is TGTGCCACTCGCCTTACAGGGTTGAACACTGAAGCTTTCTTT. This sequence encodes CATRLTGLNTEAFF.

This clonotype was observed a few times. The chain combines TRBV12-3 or TRBV12-4 with TRBJ2-1; TRBD1 matches at 7 bases. The length of the CDR3 is 16 residues. J lost 5 bases, V lost 4 bases, and 11 bases had no gene match. The CDR3 DNA follows: TGTGCCAGCAGTTATAATGACAGGGCCACCAACAATGAGCAGTTCTTC. Translation gives CASSYNDRATNNEQFF.

CDR3 residues: CAISVEPLYEQYF. The CDR3 nucleotides read TGTGCCATCAGTGTTGAACCGCTTTACGAGCAGTACTTC. The gene calls are TRBV10-3 and TRBJ2-7; D uncertain. Germline V CDR1 and CDR2: ENHRY, SYGVKD. This CDR3 comprises 13 residues. Trimming cost V 4 bases and J 4 bases, with 11 bases left between them.